The 3 T cell receptor beta chains reported below all come from one sample, sequenced in a study of blood T cell repertoires in COVID-19. Assay used: immunoSEQ multiplex PCR; TCRdb lists only in-frame clones, some missing. The sample lists 450,000 or so clones, 85% to 90% occurring once. Sequenced: peripheral blood. These receptors were taken from a man aged 18 to 30 with COVID-19, enrolled during active disease.

The chain carries TRBV29-1 and TRBJ2-5; D unresolved. Germline CDR1 reads SQVTM; CDR2 reads ANQGSEA. Trimming removed 4 bases from V and 2 bases from J, with 8 bases in between. The length of the CDR3 is 12 residues. The CDR3 region is CSVVGRQETQYF. DNA of the CDR3: TGCAGCGTTGTAGGCAGGCAAGAGACCCAGTACTTC.

V is TRBV4-1 and J is TRBJ2-3; 9 positions agree with TRBD2. The CDR3 sequence is 16 residues long. The germline CDR1 and CDR2 sequences are MGHRA and YSYEKL. The trim removed 4 bases at V and 6 bases at J, leaving 11 bases unmatched. CDR3: CASSRETSGLGDTQYF. The CDR3 DNA follows: TGCGCCAGCAGCCGGGAGACTAGCGGTCTAGGGGATACGCAGTATTTT.

The chain couples TRBV5-1 to TRBJ2-2; TRBD2 is a possible D gene (7 bases). V lost 4 bases and J 2 bases, leaving 21 bases between the germline ends. The CDR3 extends over 18 amino acids. Germline values: CDR1 SGHRS, CDR2 YFSETQ. The CDR3 DNA reads as TGCGCCAGCAGCATGCTCATGACGGGGGGCGTTAACACCGGGGAGCTGTTTTTT. This codes for CASSMLMTGGVNTGELFF.